The sequence of this TCR beta chain was determined in a study of Graves' ophthalmopathy and Graves' hyperthyroidism. Overall study: Upon initial diagnosis and before any treatment, peripheral blood was collected.

This CDR3 is built from 16 residues. The germline V gene encodes CDR1 SGHTA and CDR2 FQGTGA. Trimming left V 5 bases short and J 5 bases short, with 22 bases between. TCR beta CDR3 amplification used RNA transcripts. First-round RT-PCR relied on HTBI primers, and a second-round multiplex PCR came next. TCRdb redid the calling of the multiplex PCR reads with MiXCR, one entry per CDR3 protein. The sample comprises approximately 480,000 distinct CDR3 sequences, approximately 15% of which are singletons, and more than 8.5% rests with the top ten. Ten or more counts support this clonotype. The chain joins TRBV7-3 to TRBJ2-7, with a weak D call TRBD2 (5 bases). This receptor was taken from a woman aged 25-40 years with Graves' ophthalmopathy. Sequenced sample: blood. CDR3 sequence reads: CASSPARDTPFHEQYF. The CDR3 bases are TGTGCCAGCAGCCCGGCCCGGGATACCCCCTTCCACGAGCAGTACTTC.